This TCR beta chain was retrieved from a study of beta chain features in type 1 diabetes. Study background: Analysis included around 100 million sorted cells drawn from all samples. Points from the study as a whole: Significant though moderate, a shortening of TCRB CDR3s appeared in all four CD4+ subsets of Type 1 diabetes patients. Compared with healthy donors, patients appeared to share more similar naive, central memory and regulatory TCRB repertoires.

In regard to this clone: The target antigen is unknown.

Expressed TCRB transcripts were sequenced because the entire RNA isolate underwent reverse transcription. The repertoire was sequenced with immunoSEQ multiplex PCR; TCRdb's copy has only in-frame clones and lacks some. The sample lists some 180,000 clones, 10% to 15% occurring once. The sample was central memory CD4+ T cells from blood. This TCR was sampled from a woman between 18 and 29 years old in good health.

The CDR3 sequence is CASSLNSGQPYEQYF. CDR3 in DNA: TGTGCCAGCAGCTTAAATTCGGGACAACCCTACGAGCAGTACTTC. The genes are TRBV7-3 and TRBJ2-7; a possible D gene is TRBD1 (6 bases). The V gene's germline CDR1 is SGHTA and CDR2 FQGTGA. The CDR3 is 15 amino acids. Trimming removed 1 base from V and 2 bases from J, with 12 bases in between.